This T cell receptor (beta chain) was obtained from a study of T cell repertoires in cytomegalovirus infection. General study results and limits: Individuals carrying CMV plus the relevant HLA were identified by cumulative frequency of public TCR beta families.

As regards this clonotype: Its antigen remains unknown. The junction differs from germline at one of its ends, possibly a read error.

The CDR3 covers 15 residues. Germline loops: CDR1 SGHRS, CDR2 YFSETQ. In TCRdb, the reads were re-called with MiXCR into one record per CDR3 protein. The sample gives about 440,000 distinct CDR3 sequences, under 40% of which show up once; roughly an eighth is in the top ten. Source material: PBMCs. This clonotype originated in a human donor in good health (CMV status not recorded). Some clones in this sample may be carry-over from other donors' samples. The chain combines TRBV5-1 with TRBJ1-2; maybe TRBD1 (5 bases). The CDR3 loop reads CASSLDGAPNYGYTF. DNA for the CDR3: TGCGCCAGCAGCTTGGATGGGGCGCCTAACTACGGCTACACCTTC.